Shown below are 12 T cell receptor beta chains from a single sample sequenced in a study of cytomegalovirus exposure and HLA in healthy donors. The study ran its PCR with 60 Vbeta and 13 Jbeta primers. Repertoires were generated with immunoSEQ multiplex PCR, while TCRdb's copy carries only in-frame clones and drops some. The sample lists tens of thousands of clones; around 85% were seen once. Sequenced material: PBMCs. These receptors all stem from a woman aged 25 to 39 in good health and CMV-seronegative.

This sequence joins TRBV5-1 and TRBJ2-3; D possibly corresponds to TRBD1 (5 bases). Germline lookup yields CDR1 SGHRS and CDR2 YFSETQ. The CDR3 sequence is 15 residues long. V was clipped by 6 bases and J by 2 bases, with 16 bases between them. CDR3 amino acids: CASTLRKGATDTQYF. CDR3 nucleotides: TGCGCCAGCACCCTAAGGAAAGGGGCCACAGATACGCAGTATTTT.

The CDR3 spells CASSSDNYGYTF. The CDR3 DNA follows: TGTGCCAGCAGCTCAGATAACTATGGCTACACCTTC. The chain employs TRBV13 and TRBJ1-2, with unresolved D. This CDR3 comprises 12 residues. The germline V gene encodes CDR1 PRHDT and CDR2 FYEKMQ (reference sequence). Trimming left V 4 bases short and J 1 base short, with 4 bases between.

There are a few counts of this clone. The chain is built from TRBV25-1 and TRBJ2-2; tentative D call: TRBD2 (6 bases). The ends were cut back, 6 bases at V and 7 bases at J, with 18 bases in the middle. This CDR3 comprises 15 residues. Germline V CDR1 and CDR2: MGHDK, SYGVNS. CDR3 nucleotides: TGTGCCAGCAGGGGGGGAAAGGGGCAGGGCGGGGAGCTGTTTTTT. As protein: CASRGGKGQGGELFF. Complete variable domain (other parts from reference TRBV25-1 and TRBJ2-2): EADIYQTPRYLVIGTGKKITLECSQTMGHDKMYWYQQDPGMELHLIHYSYGVNSTEKGDLSSESTVSRIRTEHFPLTLESARPSHTSQYLCASRGGKGQGGELFFGEGSRLTVL.

This chain links TRBV5-1 with TRBJ2-7, with D possibly TRBD1 on 5 matching bases. Trimming stripped 1 base from V and 7 bases from J, with 12 bases between. CDR1 and CDR2 (germline): SGHRS, YFSETQ. The CDR3 consists of 13 residues. The CDR3 loop is CASSLSGSGEQYV. The CDR3 DNA sequence: TGCGCCAGCAGCTTGTCAGGGTCAGGTGAGCAGTACGTC.

The chain combines TRBV9 with TRBJ2-3; 7 positions match TRBD2. CDR1 and CDR2 from the germline V gene are SGDLS and YYNGEE. The trim removed 2 bases at V and 1 base at J, leaving 16 bases unmatched. This CDR3 is 19 amino acids long. The CDR3 region is CASSVGPFRAGEGTDTQYF. The CDR3 bases are TGTGCCAGCAGCGTGGGCCCCTTTAGGGCGGGAGAAGGCACAGATACGCAGTATTTT.

There are a few counts of this clone. CDR3 sequence (DNA): TGTGCCAGCTCACTCCGGGACAGGAGCTCTGGGGCCAACGTCCTGACTTTC. It is translated as CASSLRDRSSGANVLTF. The chain employs TRBV18 and TRBJ2-6, with 8 bases aligning to TRBD1. Trimming cost V 4 bases and J 0 bases; bases outside gene matches: 5. Looked up from germline, CDR1 is KGHSH and CDR2 is LQKENI. This CDR3 comprises 17 residues.

This chain uses TRBV6-5 with TRBJ1-2; D not certain. Germline CDR1 MNHEY, CDR2 SVGAGI. The germline V and J ends were trimmed by 8 bases and 3 bases, with 10 bases remaining between them. The CDR3 length is 12 residues. Here the CDR3 reads CASYREDYGYTF. The CDR3 DNA reads TGTGCCAGCTATCGGGAGGACTATGGCTACACCTTC.

The rearrangement joins TRBV2 to TRBJ2-2, with 9 bases lining up with TRBD2. The CDR3 covers 15 residues. Losses at the gene ends were 8 bases for V and 4 bases for J; bases not matched to a gene: 8. The germline gives CDR1 SNHLY, CDR2 FYNNEI. In DNA, the CDR3 is TGTGCCAGCGTGAATAGCGGGAGTAGCACCGGGGAGCTGTTTTTT. Translating it yields CASVNSGSSTGELFF. The complete variable domain, with remaining parts taken from reference TRBV2 and TRBJ2-2, reads EPEVTQTPSHQVTQMGQEVILRCVPISNHLYFYWYRQILGQKVEFLVSFYNNEISEKSEIFDDQFSVERPDGSNFTLKIRSTKLEDSAMYFCASVNSGSSTGELFFGEGSRLTVL.

The chain recombines TRBV16 with TRBJ1-1; no clear D gene. The CDR3 sequence is 10 residues long. Germline-derived CDR1 and CDR2 are KGHSY and FQNENV. With 6 bases removed from V and 5 bases from J, the gap between germline ends came to 4 bases. The CDR3 is CASRRTEAFF. The CDR3 nucleotides read TGTGCCAGCAGGAGGACTGAAGCTTTCTTT.

The V call is TRBV19, the J call TRBJ2-7, with 10 bases fitting TRBD1. The CDR3 sequence is 14 residues long. Per the germline V gene, CDR1 is LNHDA and CDR2 is SQIVND (reference sequence). V was clipped by 6 bases and J by 10 bases; unmatched bases: 12. CDR3 residues: CASRDRDRGGGQYF. The CDR3 bases are TGTGCCAGTAGGGATCGGGACAGGGGAGGTGGCCAGTACTTC. The whole variable domain, remainder taken from reference TRBV19 and TRBJ2-7, is DGGITQSPKYLFRKEGQNVTLSCEQNLNHDAMYWYRQDPGQGLRLIYYSQIVNDFQKGDIAEGYSVSREKKESFPLTVTSAQKNPTAFYLCASRDRDRGGGQYFGPGTRLTVT.

V gene TRBV11-3 combines with J gene TRBJ2-1; 9 nucleotides agree with TRBD2. V was clipped by 1 base and J by 3 bases; unmatched bases: 1. Germline V gene lookup returns CDR1 SGHNT and CDR2 YENEEA. The CDR3 contains 15 residues. The CDR3 sequence: CASSLGGGVYNEQFF. As DNA, the CDR3 is TGTGCCAGCAGCTTAGGCGGGGGGGTCTACAATGAGCAGTTCTTC.

The V and J genes are TRBV12-5 and TRBJ2-2; 10 bases line up with TRBD2. Germline CDR1 LGHNT, CDR2 FRNRAP. The CDR3 contains 18 residues. J was trimmed by 0 bases and V by 2 bases; bases with no gene match: 6. The CDR3 loop is CASGLIGLAEPNTGELFF. For the CDR3, the DNA is TGTGCTAGTGGTTTGATAGGACTAGCGGAACCGAACACCGGGGAGCTGTTTTTT.